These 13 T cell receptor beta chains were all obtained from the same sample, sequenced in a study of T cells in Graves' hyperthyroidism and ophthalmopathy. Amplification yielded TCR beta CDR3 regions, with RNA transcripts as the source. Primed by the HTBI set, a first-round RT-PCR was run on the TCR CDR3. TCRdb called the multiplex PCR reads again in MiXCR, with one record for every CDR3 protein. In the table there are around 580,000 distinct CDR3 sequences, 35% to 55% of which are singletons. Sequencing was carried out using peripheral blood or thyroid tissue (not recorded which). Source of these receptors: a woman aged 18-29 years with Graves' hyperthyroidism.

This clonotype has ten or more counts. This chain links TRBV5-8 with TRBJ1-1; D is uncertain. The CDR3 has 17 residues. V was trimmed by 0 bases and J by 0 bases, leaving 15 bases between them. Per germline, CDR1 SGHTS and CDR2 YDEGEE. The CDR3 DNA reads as TGTGCCAGCAGCTTGGCCGCGGGCCCTTTTTTGAACACTGAAGCTTTCTTT. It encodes CASSLAAGPFLNTEAFF.

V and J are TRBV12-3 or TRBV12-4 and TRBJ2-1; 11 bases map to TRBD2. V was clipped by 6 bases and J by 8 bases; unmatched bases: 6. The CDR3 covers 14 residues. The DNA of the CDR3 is TGTGCCAGCAGCGAGACTAGCGGGATCGATGAGCAGTTCTTC. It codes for CASSETSGIDEQFF.

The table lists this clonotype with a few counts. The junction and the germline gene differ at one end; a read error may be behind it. This chain's CDR3 is CASSPLRRGLSNRPQHF. DNA of the CDR3: TGTGCCAGTAGTCCACTAAGGAGGGGCTTAAGCAATCGGCCCCAGCATTTT. The chain recombines TRBV19 with TRBJ1-5, with a tentative D call TRBD1 (5 bases). Germline CDR1 is LNHDA and CDR2 is SQIVND (reference sequence). CDR3 length: 17 residues.

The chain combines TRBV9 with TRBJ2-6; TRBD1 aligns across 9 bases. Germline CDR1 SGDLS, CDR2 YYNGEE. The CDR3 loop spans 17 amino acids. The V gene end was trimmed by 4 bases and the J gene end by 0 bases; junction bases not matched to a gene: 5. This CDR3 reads CASSSRTGDSGANVLTF. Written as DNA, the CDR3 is TGTGCCAGCAGCTCCCGGACAGGGGACTCTGGGGCCAACGTCCTGACTTTC.

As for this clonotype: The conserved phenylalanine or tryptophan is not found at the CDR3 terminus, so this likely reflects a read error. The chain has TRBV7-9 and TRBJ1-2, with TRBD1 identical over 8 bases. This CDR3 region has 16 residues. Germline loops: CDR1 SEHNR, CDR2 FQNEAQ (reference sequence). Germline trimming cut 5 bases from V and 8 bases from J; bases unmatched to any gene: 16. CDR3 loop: CASSRGGQGSQKGYTS. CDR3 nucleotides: TGTGCCAGCAGCCGGGGAGGACAGGGAAGTCAGAAAGGCTACACCTCC.

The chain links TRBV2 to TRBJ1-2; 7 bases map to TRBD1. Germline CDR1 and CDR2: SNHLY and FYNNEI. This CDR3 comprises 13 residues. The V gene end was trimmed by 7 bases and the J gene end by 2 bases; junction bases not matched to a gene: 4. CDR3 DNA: TGTGCCAGCACCACAGGGGCAAACTATGGCTACACCTTC. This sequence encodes CASTTGANYGYTF.

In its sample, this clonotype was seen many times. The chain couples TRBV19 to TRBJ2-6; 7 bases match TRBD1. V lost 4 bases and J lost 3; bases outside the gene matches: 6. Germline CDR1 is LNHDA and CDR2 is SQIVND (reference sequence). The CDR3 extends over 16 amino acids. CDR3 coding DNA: TGTGCCAGTAGTAAGACAGGGATCGGTGGGGCCAACGTCCTGACTTTC. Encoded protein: CASSKTGIGGANVLTF.

The CDR3 sequence is CASSRRGDYGYTF. DNA of the CDR3: TGTGCCAGCAGCCGCCGGGGGGACTATGGCTACACCTTC. The chain couples TRBV7-9 to TRBJ1-2, with D perhaps matching TRBD1 (5 bases). Trimming shortened V by 5 bases and J by 3 bases, and 10 bases separated the two germline ends. The CDR3 spans 13 residues. CDR1 is SEHNR and CDR2 is FQNEAQ in the germline V gene (reference sequence). Complete variable domain (other parts from reference TRBV7-9 and TRBJ1-2): DTGVSQNPRHKITKRGQNVTFRCDPISEHNRLYWYRQTLGQGPEFLTYFQNEAQLEKSRLLSDRFSAERPKGSFSTLEIQRTEQGDSAMYLCASSRRGDYGYTFGSGTRLTVV.

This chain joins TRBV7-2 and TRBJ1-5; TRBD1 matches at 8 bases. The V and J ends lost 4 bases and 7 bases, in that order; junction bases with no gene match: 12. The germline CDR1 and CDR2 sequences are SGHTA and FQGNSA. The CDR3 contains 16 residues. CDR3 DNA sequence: TGTGCCAGCAGCTGGACAGGGCGCACTAATGTACAGCCCCAGCATTTT. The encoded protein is CASSWTGRTNVQPQHF.

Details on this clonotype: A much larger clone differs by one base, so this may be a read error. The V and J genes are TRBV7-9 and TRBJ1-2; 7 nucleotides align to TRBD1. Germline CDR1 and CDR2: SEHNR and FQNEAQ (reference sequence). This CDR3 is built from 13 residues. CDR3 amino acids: CASSRGQDYGHTF. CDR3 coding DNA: TGTGCCAGCAGTCGAGGACAGGACTATGGCCACACCTTC.

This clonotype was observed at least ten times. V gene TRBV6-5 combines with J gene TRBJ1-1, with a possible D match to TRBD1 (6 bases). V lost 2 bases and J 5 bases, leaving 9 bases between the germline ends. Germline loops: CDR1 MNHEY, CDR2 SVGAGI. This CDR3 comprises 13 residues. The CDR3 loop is CASSYRGATEAFF. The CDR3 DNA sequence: TGTGCCAGCAGTTACAGGGGGGCAACTGAAGCTTTCTTT.

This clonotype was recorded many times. The CDR3 DNA reads TGTGCCAGCAGCAAGCGACTAGCGGGCGTTAGGGAGACCCAGTACTTC. It translates to CASSKRLAGVRETQYF. The chain joins TRBV5-6 to TRBJ2-5; 10 positions agree with TRBD2. V lost 4 bases, J lost 5 bases, and 11 bases stayed unmatched. This CDR3 is 16 amino acids long. Germline assignment: CDR1 SGHDT and CDR2 YYEEEE.

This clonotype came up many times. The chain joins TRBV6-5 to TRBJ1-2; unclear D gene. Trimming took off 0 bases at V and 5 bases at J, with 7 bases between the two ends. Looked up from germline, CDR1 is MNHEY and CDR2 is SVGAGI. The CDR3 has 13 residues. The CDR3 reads CASSYSRDYGYTF. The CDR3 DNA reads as TGTGCCAGCAGTTACTCCCGGGATTATGGCTACACCTTC.